The 23 T cell receptor beta chains below were found in one sample sequenced in a study of blood T cell repertoires in COVID-19. TCRdb's copy holds only in-frame clones and misses some; the assay was immunoSEQ multiplex PCR. The sample lists roughly 60,000 clones, roughly 84% seen once, with about a tenth in the top ten. The sequenced material came from peripheral blood. These receptor sequences come from a man younger than 40 with COVID-19, enrolled during active disease.

The rearrangement uses TRBV7-2 and TRBJ2-7; the match to TRBD1 covers 10 bases. J gave up 2 bases and V 3 bases, and 4 bases lay outside the gene matches. Germline CDR1 and CDR2: SGHTA and FQGNSA. The CDR3 loop spans 15 amino acids. This chain's CDR3 is CASSLSGQGAYEQYF. CDR3 nucleotide sequence: TGTGCCAGCAGCTTGAGTGGACAGGGGGCCTACGAGCAGTACTTC.

The CDR3 coding sequence is TGTGCCAGCAGCGCAAACCAGGGCCAGGTAAACACCGGGGAGCTGTTTTTT. Translated, it gives CASSANQGQVNTGELFF. The chain couples TRBV5-5 to TRBJ2-2, with D possibly being TRBD1 (5 bases). The CDR3 is made up of 17 amino acids. Trimming took off 4 bases at V and 2 bases at J, with 18 bases between the two ends. Germline lookup yields CDR1 SGHKS and CDR2 YYEKEE (reference sequence).

The chain employs TRBV28 and TRBJ2-7, with 12 bases aligning to TRBD2. The CDR3 is 15 amino acids. V dropped 6 bases and J dropped 6; count of bases not matched to a gene: 9. From germline, CDR1 is MDHEN and CDR2 SYDVKM. The CDR3: CASSDLTSGGLEQYF. In DNA form, the CDR3 reads TGTGCCAGCAGCGACCTGACTAGCGGGGGCCTCGAGCAGTACTTC.

The chain combines TRBV19 with TRBJ1-5; D is perhaps TRBD1 (5 bases). V dropped 9 bases and J dropped 0 bases, with 15 bases sitting between them. The CDR3 is 15 residues long. Germline V gives CDR1 LNHDA, CDR2 SQIVND (reference sequence). CDR3 nucleotide sequence: TGTGCCAGCGGGGGGTTCGGGGTTAGCAATCAGCCCCAGCATTTT. This encodes CASGGFGVSNQPQHF.

The J gene is TRBJ2-7, the V gene TRBV6-5; 8 nucleotides agree with TRBD1. V lost 0 bases to trimming and J lost 11 bases; unmatched junction nucleotides: 6. The CDR3 spans 13 residues. Germline assignment: CDR1 MNHEY and CDR2 SVGAGI. Written as DNA, the CDR3 is TGTGCCAGCAGTTACTCCGACGGACAGGGCGAGTACTTC. Protein product: CASSYSDGQGEYF.

This sequence joins TRBV7-9 and TRBJ1-5, with 8 bases fitting TRBD1. V was clipped by 5 bases and J by 3 bases; unmatched bases: 9. The length of the CDR3 is 16 residues. Germline loops: CDR1 SEHNR, CDR2 FQNEAQ (reference sequence). Here the CDR3 reads CASSPGGGGNNQPQHF. As DNA, the CDR3 is TGTGCCAGCAGCCCAGGGGGCGGTGGAAACAATCAGCCCCAGCATTTT.

The CDR3 DNA sequence: TGCGCCAGCAGCCACCTCACAGGGGGCGAGGGTGAAAAACTGTTTTTT. It encodes CASSHLTGGEGEKLFF. V usage is TRBV4-1 and J usage is TRBJ1-4, with 9 bases matching TRBD1. The length of the CDR3 is 16 residues. Germline V gives CDR1 MGHRA, CDR2 YSYEKL. V was clipped by 3 bases and J by 7 bases; unmatched bases: 9.

V is TRBV11-2 and J is TRBJ2-3, with 9 bases matching TRBD2. The CDR3 runs 17 residues. V was pared by 5 bases and J by 2 bases, with 11 bases of the junction left unmatched. Germline V lookup: CDR1 SGHAT, CDR2 FQNNGV. The CDR3 loop is CASSPRGSGSITDTQYF. As DNA, the CDR3 is TGTGCCAGCAGCCCCCGCGGTAGCGGGAGTATCACAGATACGCAGTATTTT.

The gene calls are TRBV10-2 and TRBJ2-5, with a tentative D call TRBD1 (5 bases). The CDR3 totals 13 residues. The ends were cut back, 4 bases at V and 1 base at J, with 7 bases in the middle. Germline values: CDR1 WSHSY, CDR2 SAAADI. CDR3 sequence reads: CASSGQPQETQYF. The CDR3 DNA follows: TGCGCCAGCAGTGGACAGCCCCAAGAGACCCAGTACTTC.

CDR3 DNA: TGTGCCACGTCGGGACACCCAATCAGCTCTGGGGCCAACGTCCTGACTTTC. It specifies CATSGHPISSGANVLTF. The J gene is TRBJ2-6, the V gene TRBV24-1; weak D call: TRBD1 (6 bases). Germline loops: CDR1 KGHDR, CDR2 SFDVKD. The CDR3 loop spans 17 amino acids. Trimming left V 10 bases short and J 0 bases short, with 18 bases between.

The CDR3 reads CASSLFGLLYNTEAFF. CDR3 DNA: TGTGCCAGCTCACTTTTTGGACTGCTCTATAACACTGAAGCTTTCTTT. The rearrangement links TRBV18 to TRBJ1-1; no clear D. Trimming stripped 4 bases from V and 2 bases from J, with 17 bases between. CDR1 and CDR2 (germline): KGHSH, LQKENI. This CDR3 has 16 amino acids.

There are many counts of this clone. The chain recombines TRBV19 with TRBJ1-2, with D perhaps TRBD1 (6 bases). The CDR3 runs to 14 residues. Looked up from germline, CDR1 is LNHDA and CDR2 is SQIVND (reference sequence). The V and J ends lost 7 bases and 8 bases respectively, with 20 bases between them. For the CDR3, the DNA is TGTGCCAGTACCCAGGGGAGGGGACTCGGGGGCTACACCTTC. It encodes CASTQGRGLGGYTF.

The table lists this clone with many counts. The gene calls are TRBV23-1 and TRBJ1-1; perhaps TRBD1 as D (5 bases). TRBV23-1 belongs to the ORF category, with a function that is uncertain. The V gene lost 5 bases and the J gene lost 1 base, with 5 bases spanning the gap. The CDR3 loop spans 12 amino acids. The CDR3, as DNA: TGCGCCAGCAGTACAGGGAACACTGAAGCTTTCTTT. This encodes CASSTGNTEAFF.

The J gene is TRBJ2-3, the V gene TRBV18, with TRBD1 matching over 12 bases. The germline gives CDR1 KGHSH, CDR2 LQKENI. V lost 4 bases and J lost 1; bases outside the gene matches: 9. This CDR3 spans 18 amino acids. The CDR3 nucleotides are TGTGCCAGCTCACGGGGACAGGGGGCGATTTCTGGCACAGATACGCAGTATTTT. Its translation is CASSRGQGAISGTDTQYF. The entire variable domain, with the rest obtained from reference TRBV18 and TRBJ2-3, is as follows: NAGVMQNPRHLVRRRGQEARLRCSPMKGHSHVYWYRQLPEEGLKFMVYLQKENIIDESGMPKERFSAEFPKEGPSILRIQQVVRGDSAAYFCASSRGQGAISGTDTQYFGPGTRLTVL.

The chain couples TRBV7-9 to TRBJ1-1; D is undetermined. This CDR3 contains 14 residues. Germline-derived CDR1 and CDR2 are SEHNR and FQNEAQ (reference sequence). With 5 bases removed from V and 1 base from J, the gap between germline ends came to 11 bases. The CDR3 nucleotides are TGTGCCAGCAGCGCTGGAGGCGGGAACACTGAAGCTTTCTTT. The encoded protein is CASSAGGGNTEAFF. Variable domain in full (rest from reference TRBV7-9 and TRBJ1-1): DTGVSQNPRHKITKRGQNVTFRCDPISEHNRLYWYRQTLGQGPEFLTYFQNEAQLEKSRLLSDRFSAERPKGSFSTLEIQRTEQGDSAMYLCASSAGGGNTEAFFGQGTRLTVV.

V and J are TRBV7-2 and TRBJ2-7; D may be TRBD2 (5 bases). The V gene's germline CDR1 is SGHTA and CDR2 FQGNSA. This CDR3 is built from 14 residues. Trimming stripped 3 bases from V and 5 bases from J, with 14 bases between. The DNA for the CDR3 is TGTGCCAGCAGCTTGAAAGCCCCTAGCCACGAGCAGTACTTC. It yields the protein CASSLKAPSHEQYF.

The chain carries TRBV7-2 and TRBJ1-6; the D is unclear. CDR1 and CDR2 (germline): SGHTA, FQGNSA. CDR3 length: 15 residues. Trimming cost V 1 base and J 4 bases, with 8 bases left between them. CDR3 region: CASSLGSGYNSPLHF. The CDR3 DNA sequence: TGTGCCAGCAGCTTAGGATCCGGGTATAATTCACCCCTCCACTTT.

This chain links TRBV19 with TRBJ2-6, with TRBD1 matching 9 bases. Germline CDR1 is LNHDA and CDR2 is SQIVND (reference sequence). J gave up 1 base and V 7 bases, and 2 bases lay outside the gene matches. The CDR3 runs to 15 residues. DNA of the CDR3: TGTGCCAGTAAGGGACAGGGATCTGGGGCCAACGTCCTGACTTTC. This encodes CASKGQGSGANVLTF.

The chain is built from TRBV24-1 and TRBJ1-2, with unresolved D. Germline CDR1 KGHDR, CDR2 SFDVKD. This CDR3 is built from 13 residues. The V gene lost 5 bases and the J gene lost 0 bases, with 6 bases spanning the gap. The CDR3 region has the DNA TGTGCCACCAGTGCAAGCGCTAACTATGGCTACACCTTC. Encoded protein: CATSASANYGYTF.

This chain uses TRBV27 with TRBJ2-7, with a weak D call TRBD1 (6 bases). CDR1 is MNHEY, CDR2 SMNVEV, per germline (reference sequence). The ends were cut back, 6 bases at V and 2 bases at J, with 14 bases in the middle. The CDR3 loop spans 14 amino acids. DNA for the CDR3: TGTGCCAGCAGAACCGGGACAAGCACCTACGAGCAGTACTTC. This gives the protein CASRTGTSTYEQYF.

V gene TRBV6-2 or TRBV6-3 combines with J gene TRBJ2-1; the D gene is possibly TRBD1 (6 bases). The V gene lost 2 bases and the J gene lost 5 bases, with 16 bases spanning the gap. Germline CDR1 is MNHEY and CDR2 is SVGEGT. The CDR3 sequence is 16 residues long. The CDR3 DNA sequence: TGTGCCAGCAGTTACCCAATTTCTCGACAGGACAATGAGCAGTTCTTC. As protein: CASSYPISRQDNEQFF.

The V gene is TRBV24-1, the J gene TRBJ2-1; the D gene is possibly TRBD2 (7 bases). Per germline, CDR1 KGHDR and CDR2 SFDVKD. V was cut by 9 bases and J by 6 bases, with 17 bases left in between. This CDR3 has 14 amino acids. Written as DNA, the CDR3 is TGTGCCACCGCTCCGACTAGCAGGGGCAATGAGCAGTTCTTC. Its translation is CATAPTSRGNEQFF.

J is TRBJ1-5 and V is TRBV19; D is undetermined. This CDR3 has 16 amino acids. In germline, CDR1 is LNHDA, CDR2 SQIVND (reference sequence). The germline V and J ends were trimmed by 6 bases and 3 bases, with 18 bases remaining between them. The CDR3 spells CASRGDPGVTNQPQHF. The CDR3 DNA is TGTGCCAGTAGAGGAGATCCGGGAGTTACCAATCAGCCCCAGCATTTT.